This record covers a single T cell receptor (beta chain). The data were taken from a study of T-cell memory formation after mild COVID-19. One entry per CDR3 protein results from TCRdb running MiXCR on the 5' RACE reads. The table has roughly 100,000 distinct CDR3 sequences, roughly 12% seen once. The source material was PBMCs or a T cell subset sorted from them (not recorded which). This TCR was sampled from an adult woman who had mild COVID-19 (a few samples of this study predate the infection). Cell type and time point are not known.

CDR3 in DNA: TGTGCCAGCAGGGAAGAAGTAGCGGCCCAAAATGAGCAGTTCTTC. Translated: CASREEVAAQNEQFF. The chain is built from TRBV5-4 and TRBJ2-1; TRBD2 is a possible D gene (6 bases). V lost 5 bases to trimming and J lost 7 bases, with 19 bases between them. There are 15 residues in the CDR3. The V gene's germline CDR1 is SGHNT and CDR2 YYREEE (reference sequence).